These 20 T cell receptor beta chains came from one sample sequenced in a study of persistence of HIV-infected CD4 T cells. The libraries were made with immunoSEQ version 4 in survey mode. Measured with immunoSEQ multiplex PCR; TCRdb has only the in-frame clones, and not every one. The sample has fewer than 50,000 clones, approximately 90% seen once. What these receptors recognize is not known. Anti-CD3/anti-CD28 beads served as a nonspecific positive control stimulus. Responding CD4+ T cells were sorted by upregulation of both CD40 ligand and CD69. The material sequenced was CD4+ T cells sorted from PBMCs after approximately 19-hour stimulation, taken from a patient who received antiretroviral therapy. The source of these receptors is an adult man with HIV who was CMV-seropositive.

The rearrangement links TRBV6-1 to TRBJ2-7; D gene ambiguous. The CDR3 consists of 14 residues. V gave up 5 bases and J gave up 2 bases, with 13 bases separating them. From germline, CDR1 is MNHNS and CDR2 SASEGT. The CDR3 region is CASSKSGFPYEQYF. CDR3 bases: TGTGCCAGCAGTAAATCTGGATTCCCCTACGAGCAGTACTTC.

This chain links TRBV7-8 with TRBJ1-2; D gene unclear. The CDR3 sequence is 14 residues long. Between the trimmed V and J ends, which lost 2 bases and 2 bases, there was a span of 9 bases. CDR1 is SGHVS and CDR2 is FQNEAQ in the germline V gene. CDR3 bases: TGTGCCAGCAGCTTAAGCCGACAAAACTATGGCTACACCTTC. Protein: CASSLSRQNYGYTF.

This chain connects TRBV5-1 to TRBJ1-4; a possible D gene is TRBD1 (5 bases). CDR1 SGHRS and CDR2 YFSETQ come from the germline V gene. V was trimmed by 0 bases and J by 7 bases, leaving 13 bases between them. This CDR3 has 15 amino acids. CDR3 bases: TGCGCCAGCAGCTTGGGGACCAGGGAGGGTGAAAAACTGTTTTTT. Translation: CASSLGTREGEKLFF.

In its sample, this clone was seen once. This chain uses TRBV19 with TRBJ1-2, with 8 bases fitting TRBD1. Losses at the gene ends were 2 bases for V and 4 bases for J; bases not matched to a gene: 3. This CDR3 is built from 14 residues. The germline CDR1 and CDR2 sequences are LNHDA and SQIVND (reference sequence). CDR3 in amino acids: CASSIQGASYGYTF. In DNA, the CDR3 is TGTGCCAGTAGTATACAGGGGGCGAGCTATGGCTACACCTTC.

The chain employs TRBV14 and TRBJ1-3; TRBD1 is a possible D gene (5 bases). There are 15 residues in the CDR3. Trimming shortened V by 5 bases and J by 7 bases, and 18 bases separated the two germline ends. CDR1 SGHDN and CDR2 FVKESK come from the germline V gene. CDR3 residues: CASSTSGSLRNTIYF. The CDR3 DNA is TGTGCCAGCAGCACATCAGGGAGCCTCCGGAACACCATATATTTT.

V is TRBV24-1 and J is TRBJ1-1, with 7 bases lining up with TRBD1. This CDR3 spans 13 amino acids. Germline V gene lookup returns CDR1 KGHDR and CDR2 SFDVKD. Trimming at V came to 7 bases and at J to 5 bases, leaving 6 bases not matched to a gene. The CDR3 DNA sequence: TGTGCCACCAGCCGACAGGGAGGTACTGAAGCTTTCTTT. It codes for CATSRQGGTEAFF.

DNA of the CDR3: TGTGCCAGCAGCCCTCTAGCGGGAAGCTCCTACAATGAGCAGTTCTTC. Its protein is CASSPLAGSSYNEQFF. The chain carries TRBV7-2 and TRBJ2-1; TRBD2 matches 9 bases. The trim removed 5 bases at V and 0 bases at J, leaving 5 bases unmatched. Germline CDR1 reads SGHTA; CDR2 reads FQGNSA. CDR3 length equals 16 residues.

The CDR3 DNA follows: TGTGCCAGCAGTTTGGAGGAGTTAAACATTCAGTACTTC. Protein: CASSLEELNIQYF. The chain carries TRBV12-3 or TRBV12-4 and TRBJ2-4, with a possible D match to TRBD2 (5 bases). Trimming shortened V by 3 bases and J by 6 bases, and 9 bases separated the two germline ends. CDR3 size: 13 residues.

The chain employs TRBV29-1 and TRBJ2-1; TRBD1 agrees at 9 bases. There are 14 residues in the CDR3. The junction had 4 bases not matched to a gene; V was cut back by 6 bases and J by 1 base. CDR1 is SQVTM, CDR2 ANQGSEA, per germline. CDR3: CSVEQGASYNEQFF. The CDR3 coding sequence is TGCAGCGTAGAACAGGGGGCGTCCTACAATGAGCAGTTCTTC.

This chain connects TRBV19 to TRBJ2-2; the D is unclear. The CDR3 is 15 residues long. Trimming cost V 7 bases and J 6 bases, with 18 bases left between them. Germline CDR1 is LNHDA and CDR2 is SQIVND (reference sequence). The CDR3 region has the DNA TGTGCCAGTACCCTATCCCACCCGGCTTCCGGGGAGCTGTTTTTT. Its translation: CASTLSHPASGELFF.

Note on this clone: Other DNA variants within this sample encode the same CDR3. This chain connects TRBV5-1 to TRBJ2-2, with a weak D call TRBD1 (5 bases). V shed 0 bases and J shed 1 base, with 7 bases lying between them. Germline V gene sequence: CDR1 SGHRS, CDR2 YFSETQ. This CDR3 has 15 residues. CDR3 nucleotides: TGCGCCAGCAGCTTGGCCGACAGGAACACCGGGGAGCTGTTTTTT. Its protein product is CASSLADRNTGELFF.

The V call is TRBV15, the J call TRBJ1-4; D not resolved. Germline V gene data show CDR1 as LNHNV and CDR2 as YYDKDF (reference sequence). V dropped 1 base and J dropped 5 bases, with 8 bases sitting between them. This CDR3 is 14 amino acids long. The CDR3 spells CATSRGETNEKLFF. CDR3 bases: TGTGCCACCAGCAGAGGGGAAACAAATGAAAAACTGTTTTTT.

J is TRBJ2-3 and V is TRBV27, with 15 nucleotides matching TRBD2. Trimming at V came to 5 bases and at J to 4 bases, leaving 4 bases not matched to a gene. The CDR3 runs to 16 residues. Germline assignment: CDR1 MNHEY and CDR2 SMNVEV (reference sequence). CDR3 sequence: CASSTGLAGGSDTQYF. In DNA, the CDR3 is TGTGCCAGCAGTACGGGACTAGCGGGGGGTTCAGATACGCAGTATTTT.

The V and J genes are TRBV4-1 and TRBJ2-3; 9 bases map to TRBD2. CDR3 length equals 18 residues. Germline trimming cut 1 base from V and 1 base from J; bases unmatched to any gene: 9. Germline V gene lookup returns CDR1 MGHRA and CDR2 YSYEKL. The CDR3 DNA sequence: TGCGCCAGCAGCCAAGGACTAGCGGCTTTAATGGGCACAGATACGCAGTATTTT. It is translated as CASSQGLAALMGTDTQYF.

This clone has just one count. This sequence joins TRBV9 and TRBJ1-1; a possible D gene is TRBD1 (6 bases). Germline CDR1 is SGDLS and CDR2 is YYNGEE. V was pared by 3 bases and J by 0 bases, with 15 bases between. This CDR3 is built from 16 residues. The DNA for the CDR3 is TGTGCCAGCAGCGCCCTATCGGGACAATTGAACACTGAAGCTTTCTTT. Protein product: CASSALSGQLNTEAFF.

This chain connects TRBV24-1 to TRBJ2-6; D may be TRBD1 or TRBD2 (6 bases each). Germline V gene lookup returns CDR1 KGHDR and CDR2 SFDVKD. The CDR3 is 17 amino acids. Trimming shortened V by 4 bases and J by 0 bases, and 12 bases separated the two germline ends. This chain's CDR3 is CATSEGGISSGANVLTF. The CDR3 bases are TGTGCCACCAGTGAAGGGGGGATCAGCTCTGGGGCCAACGTCCTGACTTTC.

The gene calls are TRBV5-1 and TRBJ1-4, with TRBD1 matching 12 bases. CDR1 and CDR2 (germline): SGHRS, YFSETQ. CDR3 length equals 17 residues. The trim removed 3 bases at V and 1 base at J, leaving 4 bases unmatched. The CDR3 DNA sequence: TGCGCCAGCAGCTCGGGACAGGGGGCGGGAACTAATGAAAAACTGTTTTTT. This encodes CASSSGQGAGTNEKLFF.

The chain links TRBV4-1 to TRBJ1-3; D ambiguous. Germline assignment: CDR1 MGHRA and CDR2 YSYEKL. This CDR3 is built from 15 residues. Trimming took 8 bases from V and 0 from J, leaving 14 bases between them. The CDR3 DNA reads TGCGCCAGCGGCGAGGTGGCCACCTCTGGAAACACCATATATTTT. Amino acid sequence: CASGEVATSGNTIYF.

V is TRBV7-6 and J is TRBJ1-6; TRBD1 might be the D (5 bases). Germline V gene data show CDR1 as SGHVS and CDR2 as FNYEAQ. Trimming left V 4 bases short and J 7 bases short, with 11 bases between. The CDR3 sequence is 14 residues long. The CDR3 bases are TGTGCCAGCAGCTCTCGGGACGGGAATTCACCCCTCCACTTT. It encodes CASSSRDGNSPLHF. Based on the CDR3 plus reference TRBV7-6 and TRBJ1-6, the full variable domain is GAGVSQSPRYKVTKRGQDVALRCDPISGHVSLYWYRQALGQGPEFLTYFNYEAQQDKSGLPNDRFSAERPEGSISTLTIQRTEQRDSAMYRCASSSRDGNSPLHFGNGTRLTVT.

DNA for the CDR3: TGTGCCAGCAGCCCATCGGGAACACTCTACGAGCAGTACTTC. Translating gives CASSPSGTLYEQYF. The chain carries TRBV7-9 and TRBJ2-7; tentatively, D is TRBD2 (5 bases). Germline lookup yields CDR1 SEHNR and CDR2 FQNEAQ (reference sequence). V was cut by 5 bases and J by 3 bases, with 14 bases left in between. The CDR3 covers 14 residues.